These 14 T cell receptor beta chains were sequenced from one sample in a study of blood T cell repertoires in COVID-19. Here immunoSEQ multiplex PCR was the method, and the copy in TCRdb shows in-frame clones only, minus some. The sample consists of hundreds of thousands of clones, 85% of them appearing once. Sequencing was done on a sample of peripheral blood. The receptor set was obtained from a human donor in a cohort sampled during active COVID-19.

The rearrangement joins TRBV11-2 to TRBJ2-1, with TRBD2 identical over 9 bases. The CDR3 consists of 15 residues. The germline CDR1 and CDR2 sequences are SGHAT and FQNNGV. Trimming took 5 bases from V and 4 from J; bases not matched to a gene: 6. The CDR3 protein is CASSVSGGPYNEQFF. The CDR3 DNA is TGTGCCAGCAGCGTGAGCGGGGGGCCGTACAATGAGCAGTTCTTC.

The chain couples TRBV5-4 to TRBJ1-2; a possible D gene is TRBD1 (5 bases). V was cut by 3 bases and J by 7 bases, with 13 bases left in between. Germline CDR1 SGHNT, CDR2 YYREEE (reference sequence). The CDR3 covers 13 residues. The CDR3 loop reads CASSWGGSPGYTF. CDR3 DNA: TGTGCCAGCAGCTGGGGGGGGTCGCCTGGCTACACCTTC.

V is TRBV2 and J is TRBJ1-3; weak D call: TRBD1 (6 bases). V lost 5 bases and J 4 bases, leaving 15 bases between the germline ends. This CDR3 is 15 amino acids long. Germline CDR1 and CDR2: SNHLY and FYNNEI. The CDR3 region has the DNA TGTGCCAGCAGTTCAAGGGGGGGGCGCGGAAACACCATATATTTT. Residues: CASSSRGGRGNTIYF.

A note on this clone: Other DNA sequences in this sample translate to the same CDR3. V and J are TRBV24-1 and TRBJ2-3; D is possibly TRBD2 (7 bases). The germline V gene encodes CDR1 KGHDR and CDR2 SFDVKD. V shed 3 bases and J shed 3 bases, with 15 bases lying between them. The CDR3 loop spans 16 amino acids. The CDR3: CATSDPTGGGTDTQYF. CDR3 DNA sequence: TGTGCCACCAGTGATCCCACGGGGGGCGGGACAGATACGCAGTATTTT.

The chain is built from TRBV4-1 and TRBJ1-3; 7 nucleotides line up with TRBD1. The germline V gene has CDR1 MGHRA and CDR2 YSYEKL. Trimming at V came to 1 base and at J to 0 bases, leaving 3 bases not matched to a gene. The CDR3 consists of 16 residues. CDR3 sequence (DNA): TGCGCCAGCAGCCAAGGACAGGGTAACTCTGGAAACACCATATATTTT. Encoded protein: CASSQGQGNSGNTIYF.

J is TRBJ2-2 and V is TRBV4-1, with D tentatively TRBD1 (5 bases). Trimming stripped 2 bases from V and 8 bases from J, with 15 bases between. This CDR3 spans 15 amino acids. Germline CDR1 is MGHRA and CDR2 is YSYEKL. The CDR3 region has the DNA TGCGCCAGCAGCCAATCTCAGGGTGAAGCTGGGGAGCTGTTTTTT. It specifies CASSQSQGEAGELFF.

The chain carries TRBV19 and TRBJ2-3; 9 bases fit TRBD2. The CDR3 covers 14 residues. CDR1 is LNHDA and CDR2 is SQIVND in the germline V gene (reference sequence). J gave up 3 bases and V 8 bases, and 6 bases lay outside the gene matches. DNA for the CDR3: TGTGCCAGTGGGACTAGCAGACGTACAGATACGCAGTATTTT. This codes for CASGTSRRTDTQYF.

The chain recombines TRBV29-1 with TRBJ2-2, with D perhaps matching TRBD1 (6 bases). This CDR3 is 13 amino acids long. Germline-derived CDR1 and CDR2 are SQVTM and ANQGSEA. Trimming removed 7 bases from V and 7 bases from J, with 16 bases in between. The CDR3 is CSGRTAGFGELFF. The CDR3 DNA reads as TGCAGCGGAAGGACAGCTGGGTTCGGGGAGCTGTTTTTT.

This clone was recorded a few times. This chain uses TRBV6-5 with TRBJ1-3, with 7 bases lining up with TRBD1. Per germline, CDR1 MNHEY and CDR2 SVGAGI. V lost 5 bases, J lost 5 bases, and 6 bases stayed unmatched. This CDR3 spans 14 amino acids. The CDR3 DNA reads TGTGCCAGCAGTCGGGACAGTCCCCGAAACACCATATATTTT. Amino acids: CASSRDSPRNTIYF.

The chain employs TRBV29-1 and TRBJ1-2; 8 bases are shared with TRBD1. The V segment lost 5 bases and the J segment 6 bases; nucleotides outside the gene matches: 8. CDR1 is SQVTM, CDR2 ANQGSEA, per germline. CDR3 length: 13 residues. The DNA for the CDR3 is TGCAGCGTTCGTACCGGGACAGGTGATGGCTACACCTTC. Its protein is CSVRTGTGDGYTF.

J is TRBJ2-7 and V is TRBV3-1 (or the pseudogene TRBV3-2), with 8 bases matching TRBD1. The CDR3 is 14 amino acids. Looked up from germline, CDR1 is LGHDT and CDR2 is YNNKEL (reference sequence). Losses at the gene ends were 1 base for V and 1 base for J; bases not matched to a gene: 0. The CDR3 region is CASSQGDRSYEQYF. CDR3 DNA: TGTGCCAGCAGCCAAGGGGACAGGTCCTACGAGCAGTACTTC.

The V gene is TRBV3-1 (or the pseudogene TRBV3-2), the J gene TRBJ2-1, with 9 bases lining up with TRBD2. V shed 4 bases and J 9 bases; nucleotides not matched to a gene: 13. This CDR3 is built from 16 residues. Germline assignment: CDR1 LGHDT and CDR2 YNNKEL (reference sequence). CDR3 sequence reads: CASSPLSGGSPREQFF. The CDR3 DNA reads as TGTGCCAGCAGCCCACTAAGCGGGGGGTCCCCTCGTGAGCAGTTCTTC.

The gene calls are TRBV13 and TRBJ1-1, with D maybe TRBD1 (6 bases). Trimming removed 3 bases from V and 1 base from J, with 18 bases in between. CDR1 PRHDT and CDR2 FYEKMQ come from the germline V gene (reference sequence). The CDR3 is 17 residues long. CDR3 coding DNA: TGTGCCAGCAGCTTGGGGCGCCTCCAGGGGCGGAACACTGAAGCTTTCTTT. Translation: CASSLGRLQGRNTEAFF.

The chain carries TRBV6-1 and TRBJ2-7; D is perhaps TRBD1 (6 bases). CDR3 size: 15 residues. V dropped 0 bases and J dropped 7 bases, with 16 bases sitting between them. CDR1 and CDR2 (germline): MNHNS, SASEGT. The CDR3 is CASSEATGTHQEQYF. CDR3 bases: TGTGCCAGCAGTGAAGCGACGGGGACACACCAAGAGCAGTACTTC.